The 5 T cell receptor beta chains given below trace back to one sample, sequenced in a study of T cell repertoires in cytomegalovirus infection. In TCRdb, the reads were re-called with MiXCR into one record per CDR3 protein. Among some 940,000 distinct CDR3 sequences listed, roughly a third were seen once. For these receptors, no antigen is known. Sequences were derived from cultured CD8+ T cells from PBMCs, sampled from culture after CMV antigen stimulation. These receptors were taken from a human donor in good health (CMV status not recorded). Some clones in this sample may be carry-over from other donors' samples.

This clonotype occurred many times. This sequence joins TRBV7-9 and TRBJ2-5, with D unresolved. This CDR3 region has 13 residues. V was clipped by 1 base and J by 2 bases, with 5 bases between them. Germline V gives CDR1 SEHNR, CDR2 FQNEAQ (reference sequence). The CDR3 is CASSLGGQETQYF. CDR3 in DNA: TGTGCCAGCAGCTTAGGGGGTCAAGAGACCCAGTACTTC. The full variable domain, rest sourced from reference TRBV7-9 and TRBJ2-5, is DTGVSQNPRHKITKRGQNVTFRCDPISEHNRLYWYRQTLGQGPEFLTYFQNEAQLEKSRLLSDRFSAERPKGSFSTLEIQRTEQGDSAMYLCASSLGGQETQYFGPGTRLLVL.

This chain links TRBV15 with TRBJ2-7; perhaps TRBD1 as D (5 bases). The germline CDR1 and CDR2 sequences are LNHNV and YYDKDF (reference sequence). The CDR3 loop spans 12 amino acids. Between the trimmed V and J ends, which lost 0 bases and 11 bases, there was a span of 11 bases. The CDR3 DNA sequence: TGTGCCACCAGCAGAGAACCGATAGGGGAGTACGTC. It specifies CATSREPIGEYV.

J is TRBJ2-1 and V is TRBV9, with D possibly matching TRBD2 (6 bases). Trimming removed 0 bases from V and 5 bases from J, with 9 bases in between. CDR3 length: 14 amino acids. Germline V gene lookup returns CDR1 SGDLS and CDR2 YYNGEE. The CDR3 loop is CASSVGGGNNEQFF. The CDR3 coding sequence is TGTGCCAGCAGCGTAGGTGGGGGGAACAATGAGCAGTTCTTC.

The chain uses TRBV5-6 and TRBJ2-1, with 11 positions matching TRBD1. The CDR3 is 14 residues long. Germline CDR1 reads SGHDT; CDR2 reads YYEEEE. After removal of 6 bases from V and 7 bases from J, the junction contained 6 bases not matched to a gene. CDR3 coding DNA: TGTGCCAGCAACCCCGGGACAGGGGGAAATGAGCAGTTCTTC. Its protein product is CASNPGTGGNEQFF.

CDR3 amino acids: CATRGPRSDQYF. CDR3 nucleotides: TGTGCCACCCGAGGGCCTCGTTCGGACCAGTACTTC. The rearrangement uses TRBV15 and TRBJ2-5, with D tentatively TRBD2 (5 bases). Trimming removed 8 bases at V and 10 bases at J, with 17 bases between. Germline V gives CDR1 LNHNV, CDR2 YYDKDF (reference sequence). The CDR3 has 12 residues.